The rows below give T cell receptor beta chains drawn from one sample of a study of T cell responses to AZD1222 COVID-19 vaccine. Assay used: immunoSEQ multiplex PCR; TCRdb lists only in-frame clones, some missing. The sample yields 130,000 or so clones, 90% seen once. The material was peripheral blood, obtained on day 0 of AZD1222 vaccination. Receptors were obtained from an adult in good health. Each CDR3 is given with its conserved first and last residue. The D gene is left open where the match is weak. Clone size appears in some rows only: once, few, many, or a class for an expanded clone.

J: TRBJ2-7
size: .
V: TRBV4-3
D: .
CDR3: CASSQSRDTRYEQYF
DNA: TGCGCCAGCAGCCAATCCCGGGACACCCGCTACGAGCAGTACTTC

J: TRBJ1-5
size: .
V: TRBV5-6
D: TRBD1
CDR3: CASSLQGASQPQHF
DNA: TGTGCCAGCAGCCTACAGGGGGCGAGTCAGCCCCAGCATTTT

J: TRBJ1-6
size: .
V: TRBV7-2
D: .
CDR3: CASSLGRGGYNSPLHF
DNA: TGTGCCAGCAGCTTGGGGAGGGGGGGGTATAATTCACCCCTCCACTTT

J: TRBJ2-7
size: .
V: TRBV4-3
D: .
CDR3: CASSQGRGFVTEQYF
DNA: TGCGCCAGCAGCCAGGGACGGGGCTTCGTCACCGAGCAGTACTTC

J: TRBJ1-2
size: .
V: TRBV7-2
D: .
CDR3: CASSLGGAPDGYTF
DNA: TGTGCCAGCAGCTTAGGCGGAGCCCCCGATGGCTACACCTTC

J: TRBJ2-2
size: .
V: TRBV13
D: .
CDR3: CASSLEGTGELFF
DNA: TGTGCCAGCAGCTTAGAGGGAACCGGGGAGCTGTTTTTT

J: TRBJ1-1
size: few
V: TRBV19
D: TRBD1
CDR3: CASSTQGARTEAFF
DNA: TGTGCCAGTAGTACACAGGGGGCGCGAACTGAAGCTTTCTTT

J: TRBJ1-1
size: few
V: TRBV4-2
D: TRBD1
CDR3: CASSSGGELTEAFF
DNA: TGTGCCAGCAGCTCAGGGGGGGAGTTAACTGAAGCTTTCTTT

J: TRBJ1-2
size: once
V: TRBV28
D: .
CDR3: CASSFPGHYGYTF
DNA: TGTGCCAGCAGTTTCCCAGGACACTATGGCTACACCTTC

J: TRBJ2-2
size: once
V: TRBV5-5
D: .
CDR3: CASSSSGELFF
DNA: TGTGCCAGCAGCTCCAGTGGGGAGCTGTTTTTT

J: TRBJ1-5
size: .
V: TRBV28
D: .
CDR3: CASTPDRFNQPQHF
DNA: TGTGCCAGCACCCCTGACAGGTTCAATCAGCCCCAGCATTTT

J: TRBJ2-2
size: few
V: TRBV27
D: TRBD1
CDR3: CASSLSQGAGELFF
DNA: TGTGCCAGCAGTTTATCACAGGGGGCCGGGGAGCTGTTTTTT

J: TRBJ1-1
size: .
V: TRBV7-6
D: .
CDR3: CASSLSRPTEAFF
DNA: TGTGCCAGCAGCTTAAGTCGACCCACTGAAGCTTTCTTT

J: TRBJ2-7
size: .
V: TRBV7-9
D: TRBD2
CDR3: CASSPRTSVTYEQYF
DNA: TGTGCCAGCAGCCCACGGACTAGCGTGACCTACGAGCAGTACTTC

J: TRBJ2-7
size: .
V: TRBV6-5
D: .
CDR3: CASSRTSPPEQYF
DNA: TGTGCCAGCAGTCGGACATCACCTCCCGAGCAGTACTTC

J: TRBJ1-6
size: .
V: TRBV30
D: .
CDR3: CAWSKGSVSPLHF
DNA: TGTGCCTGGAGCAAGGGTTCGGTCTCACCCCTCCACTTT

J: TRBJ2-6
size: .
V: TRBV7-2
D: .
CDR3: CASSLGTGAGANVLTF
DNA: TGTGCCAGCAGCTTAGGTACGGGAGCTGGGGCCAACGTCCTGACTTTC

J: TRBJ1-1
size: .
V: TRBV7-2
D: TRBD1
CDR3: CASSPRGGRNTEAFF
DNA: TGTGCCAGCAGCCCCAGGGGGGGGCGGAACACTGAAGCTTTCTTT

J: TRBJ2-7
size: .
V: TRBV5-8
D: .
CDR3: CASSSTLAYEQYF
DNA: TGTGCCAGCAGCTCGACTCTTGCCTACGAGCAGTACTTC

J: TRBJ1-1
size: .
V: TRBV7-8
D: .
CDR3: CASSQGLEEAFF
DNA: TGTGCCAGCAGCCAAGGGCTTGAAGAAGCTTTCTTT

J: TRBJ1-2
size: .
V: TRBV7-2
D: .
CDR3: CASSLAIEGGYTF
DNA: TGTGCCAGCAGCTTAGCGATTGAGGGAGGCTACACCTTC

J: TRBJ2-1
size: .
V: TRBV10-3
D: .
CDR3: CATEQGSNEQFF
DNA: TGTGCCACAGAACAAGGGTCCAATGAGCAGTTCTTC

J: TRBJ1-2
size: .
V: TRBV18
D: .
CDR3: CASSHSEADGYTF
DNA: TGTGCCAGCTCACACAGTGAGGCCGATGGCTACACCTTC

J: TRBJ1-1
size: .
V: TRBV5-1
D: TRBD1
CDR3: CASSYRGLNTEAFF
DNA: TGCGCCAGCAGCTACAGGGGGCTGAACACTGAAGCTTTCTTT

J: TRBJ1-2
size: .
V: TRBV3-1/TRBV3-2
D: .
CDR3: CASSPPGHYGYTF
DNA: TGTGCCAGCAGCCCGCCAGGGCACTATGGCTACACCTTC

J: TRBJ1-2
size: once
V: TRBV5-6
D: .
CDR3: CASSLGTWGDYGYTF
DNA: TGTGCCAGCAGCTTGGGAACATGGGGTGACTATGGCTACACCTTC

J: TRBJ1-6
size: .
V: TRBV7-2
D: .
CDR3: CASSLGQPRNSPLHF
DNA: TGTGCCAGCAGCTTAGGACAGCCGAGGAATTCACCCCTCCACTTT

J: TRBJ1-1
size: .
V: TRBV5-6
D: .
CDR3: CASSLRGGSGRTEAFF
DNA: TGTGCCAGCAGCTTGCGTGGGGGCAGTGGGCGGACTGAAGCTTTCTTT

J: TRBJ1-2
size: .
V: TRBV20-1
D: .
CDR3: CSASFSGVGGYTF
DNA: TGCAGTGCTAGTTTTTCCGGGGTCGGGGGCTACACCTTC

J: TRBJ2-3
size: .
V: TRBV10-3
D: TRBD1
CDR3: CAISEMQGEDTQYF
DNA: TGTGCCATCAGTGAAATGCAGGGGGAGGATACGCAGTATTTT

J: TRBJ1-2
size: .
V: TRBV7-3
D: .
CDR3: CATARAYYGYTF
DNA: TGTGCCACGGCAAGGGCCTACTATGGCTACACCTTC

J: TRBJ1-6
size: few
V: TRBV11-2
D: TRBD1
CDR3: CASSLDRLRTNSPLHF
DNA: TGTGCCAGCAGCTTGGACAGGTTGAGAACTAACTCACCCCTCCACTTT

J: TRBJ2-3
size: .
V: TRBV11-2
D: TRBD2
CDR3: CASSPPSGGTDTQYF
DNA: TGTGCCAGCAGCCCACCTAGCGGGGGTACAGATACGCAGTATTTT

J: TRBJ1-1
size: .
V: TRBV28
D: .
CDR3: CASSSFLRVNTEAFF
DNA: TGTGCCAGCAGTTCCTTCCTGAGGGTGAACACTGAAGCTTTCTTT

J: TRBJ2-7
size: .
V: TRBV7-6
D: TRBD1
CDR3: CASSLVVGQGAYEQYF
DNA: TGTGCCAGCAGCTTAGTAGTGGGACAGGGGGCTTACGAGCAGTACTTC

J: TRBJ1-5
size: .
V: TRBV4-1
D: .
CDR3: CASSQGIGEINQPQHF
DNA: TGCGCCAGCAGCCAAGGGATCGGGGAGATCAATCAGCCCCAGCATTTT

J: TRBJ2-7
size: .
V: TRBV5-4
D: .
CDR3: CASSLDVVSSYEQYF
DNA: TGTGCCAGCAGCTTGGATGTCGTAAGCTCCTACGAGCAGTACTTC

J: TRBJ2-7
size: .
V: TRBV7-9
D: TRBD1
CDR3: CASSSSGTGSYEQYF
DNA: TGTGCCAGCAGCAGCTCCGGGACAGGGTCCTACGAGCAGTACTTC

J: TRBJ1-1
size: .
V: TRBV10-3
D: .
CDR3: CAISERGHTEAFF
DNA: TGTGCCATCAGTGAGAGAGGACACACTGAAGCTTTCTTT

J: TRBJ2-1
size: .
V: TRBV9
D: .
CDR3: CASSVGGDKNEQFF
DNA: TGTGCCAGCAGCGTAGGAGGGGACAAAAATGAGCAGTTCTTC

J: TRBJ2-7
size: .
V: TRBV3-1/TRBV3-2
D: .
CDR3: CASSLDGGPSYEQYF
DNA: TGTGCCAGCAGCCTGGACGGCGGACCGAGCTACGAGCAGTACTTC

J: TRBJ2-7
size: .
V: TRBV18
D: .
CDR3: CASSPKQGYEQYF
DNA: TGTGCCAGCTCACCAAAACAGGGCTACGAGCAGTACTTC

J: TRBJ1-1
size: .
V: TRBV5-1
D: TRBD1
CDR3: CASSLGTGVLDTEAFF
DNA: TGCGCCAGCAGCTTGGGGACAGGGGTTTTGGACACTGAAGCTTTCTTT

J: TRBJ1-6
size: .
V: TRBV7-2
D: .
CDR3: CASSLVSGRSSPLHF
DNA: TGTGCCAGCAGCTTAGTCTCGGGGCGATCTTCACCCCTCCACTTT

J: TRBJ1-2
size: .
V: TRBV21-1
D: .
CDR3: CASSKGSNGYTF
DNA: TGTGCCAGCAGCAAAGGGTCAAATGGCTACACCTTC

J: TRBJ1-6
size: .
V: TRBV7-3
D: .
CDR3: CASSLGGTGNSPLHF
DNA: TGTGCCAGCAGCTTAGGGGGGACCGGAAATTCACCCCTCCACTTT

J: TRBJ1-2
size: .
V: TRBV28
D: .
CDR3: CASSFEGIYGYTF
DNA: TGTGCCAGCAGTTTTGAAGGGATCTATGGCTACACCTTC